Each of the 29 T cell receptor beta chains below was sequenced from the same sample in a study of radiotherapy plus CTLA-4 blockade in lung cancer. Sequenced by immunoSEQ multiplex PCR; TCRdb stores in-frame clones only, minus some. The sample contains 81,000 or so clones, 70% to 90% of which appear only once. Sequenced here: peripheral blood, sampled from a patient treated with radiotherapy plus ipilimumab. These receptors were taken from a human donor with non-small cell lung cancer who had stable disease on radiotherapy plus ipilimumab.

The rearrangement uses TRBV27 and TRBJ2-7; D call uncertain. Germline V lookup: CDR1 MNHEY, CDR2 SMNVEV (reference sequence). V lost 8 bases and J lost 6, with 20 bases in between. The length of the CDR3 is 14 residues. CDR3 amino acids: CASRPIGDLSEQYF. The CDR3 DNA is TGTGCCAGCCGTCCGATCGGAGATTTATCCGAGCAGTACTTC.

J is TRBJ1-6 and V is TRBV9; D is possibly TRBD1 (5 bases). The V gene lost 6 bases and the J gene lost 6 bases, with 13 bases spanning the gap. There are 14 residues in the CDR3. The germline CDR1 and CDR2 sequences are SGDLS and YYNGEE. The CDR3, as DNA: TGTGCCAGCACCGCCGGGACCCTTAATTCACCCCTCCACTTT. Its translation: CASTAGTLNSPLHF.

This clone showed up just a few times. The gene calls are TRBV2 and TRBJ2-5; 11 bases are shared with TRBD1. CDR1 is SNHLY and CDR2 is FYNNEI in the germline V gene. Trimming cost V 9 bases and J 1 base; bases outside gene matches: 10. This CDR3 spans 16 amino acids. CDR3 loop: CARDRGRLGFQETQYF. The CDR3 region has the DNA TGTGCCAGGGACAGGGGGCGTCTCGGGTTCCAAGAGACCCAGTACTTC.

This chain uses TRBV15 with TRBJ1-1; maybe TRBD1 (5 bases). Germline CDR1 LNHNV, CDR2 YYDKDF (reference sequence). This CDR3 has 12 residues. V lost 3 bases and J 5 bases, leaving 7 bases between the germline ends. CDR3 sequence reads: CATSSGGTEAFF. The DNA for the CDR3 is TGTGCCACCAGCAGCGGGGGGACTGAAGCTTTCTTT.

This clone was recorded only once. The rearrangement joins TRBV9 to TRBJ2-1, with D possibly TRBD1 on 6 matching bases. The CDR3 loop spans 16 amino acids. V lost 4 bases, J lost 2 bases, and 16 bases lay in between. The germline CDR1 and CDR2 sequences are SGDLS and YYNGEE. The CDR3 region has the DNA TGTGCCAGCAGCCCGAGAGTACAGGGTGCCTACAATGAGCAGTTCTTC. Its translation: CASSPRVQGAYNEQFF.

The chain links TRBV2 to TRBJ1-6; D gene unclear. CDR3 length: 13 residues. Germline CDR1 and CDR2: SNHLY and FYNNEI. V lost 7 bases, J lost 13 bases, and 17 bases lay in between. The CDR3 DNA reads as TGTGCCAGCAAGGGTCCTAGTGCAGGTCCCCTCCACTTT. Its translation is CASKGPSAGPLHF.

This clone showed up just once. This chain links TRBV7-2 with TRBJ2-5; 15 positions match TRBD2. V lost 2 bases, J lost 0 bases, and 7 bases stayed unmatched. Germline CDR1 SGHTA, CDR2 FQGNSA. CDR3 length equals 19 residues. The CDR3 here is CASSLTLGTSGGYQETQYF. CDR3 coding DNA: TGTGCCAGCAGCTTAACCCTCGGGACTAGCGGGGGGTACCAAGAGACCCAGTACTTC.

CDR3 DNA: TGTGCCAGCAGCCTAGGGCTAGCGGTGGAGACCCAGTACTTC. It encodes CASSLGLAVETQYF. The V call is TRBV5-4, the J call TRBJ2-5; TRBD2 matches at 7 bases. This CDR3 has 14 amino acids. Germline-derived CDR1 and CDR2 are SGHNT and YYREEE (reference sequence). The junction had 8 bases not matched to a gene; V was cut back by 4 bases and J by 5 bases.

This chain joins TRBV7-9 and TRBJ1-3; maybe TRBD1 (5 bases). CDR1 and CDR2 (germline): SEHNR, FQNEAQ (reference sequence). The CDR3 has 17 residues. The germline V and J ends were trimmed by 2 bases and 3 bases, with 17 bases remaining between them. The CDR3: CASSLLAGSGDGNTIYF. The CDR3 DNA follows: TGTGCCAGCAGCTTACTTGCAGGGTCGGGGGATGGAAACACCATATATTTT.

The rearrangement joins TRBV28 to TRBJ1-2; D is uncertain. The germline V gene has CDR1 MDHEN and CDR2 SYDVKM. The CDR3 has 14 residues. V dropped 5 bases and J dropped 0 bases, with 10 bases sitting between them. CDR3 in amino acids: CASSQPPSNYGYTF. The CDR3 coding sequence is TGTGCCAGCAGTCAACCCCCCTCTAACTATGGCTACACCTTC.

This clone was picked up one time. The chain is built from TRBV7-8 and TRBJ1-4; D unresolved. The ends were cut back, 5 bases at V and 5 bases at J, with 15 bases in the middle. Germline CDR1 is SGHVS and CDR2 is FQNEAQ. The CDR3 is 15 amino acids. The CDR3, as DNA: TGTGCCAGCAGCCACCGTAGAATCAACAATGAAAAACTGTTTTTT. It encodes CASSHRRINNEKLFF.

The V gene is TRBV7-2, the J gene TRBJ2-7, with 9 bases that match TRBD2. V lost 1 base, J lost 2 bases, and 6 bases stayed unmatched. The CDR3 has 16 amino acids. Per the germline V gene, CDR1 is SGHTA and CDR2 is FQGNSA. CDR3 DNA sequence: TGTGCCAGCAGCTTAGTCCCAGCGGGGGGCGCCTACGAGCAGTACTTC. Residues: CASSLVPAGGAYEQYF.

The V and J genes are TRBV7-6 and TRBJ2-3; D is undetermined. Looked up from germline, CDR1 is SGHVS and CDR2 is FNYEAQ. Trimming cost V 4 bases and J 2 bases, with 13 bases left between them. This CDR3 region has 15 residues. The CDR3, as DNA: TGTGCCAGCAGCTCAACAGCCGGGTTCACAGATACGCAGTATTTT. Translating gives CASSSTAGFTDTQYF.

The chain uses TRBV14 and TRBJ1-2, with D maybe TRBD1 (5 bases). Trimming pared 2 bases from V and 5 bases from J, leaving 9 bases between. Germline CDR1 and CDR2: SGHDN and FVKESK. The CDR3 is 13 amino acids. This chain's CDR3 is CASSQQGQYGYTF. The CDR3 DNA sequence: TGTGCCAGCAGCCAACAGGGTCAGTATGGCTACACCTTC.

V gene TRBV5-1 combines with J gene TRBJ1-5; unclear D gene. Looked up from germline, CDR1 is SGHRS and CDR2 is YFSETQ. CDR3 length: 15 residues. The V end was cut by 4 bases, the J end by 4 bases, with 15 bases between. CDR3 protein: CASSPGGMANQPQHF. The DNA for the CDR3 is TGCGCCAGCAGCCCTGGCGGGATGGCTAATCAGCCCCAGCATTTT.

The chain recombines TRBV25-1 with TRBJ1-3; TRBD1 matches 7 bases. V dropped 5 bases and J dropped 3; count of bases not matched to a gene: 1. Germline-derived CDR1 and CDR2 are MGHDK and SYGVNS. The CDR3 length is 13 residues. The CDR3 DNA reads TGTGCCAGCAGTACAGGGGTTGGAAACACCATATATTTT. Encoded protein: CASSTGVGNTIYF.

This chain links TRBV18 with TRBJ2-2; D perhaps matches TRBD1 (6 bases). The CDR3 covers 13 residues. The germline CDR1 and CDR2 sequences are KGHSH and LQKENI. The germline V and J ends were trimmed by 5 bases and 3 bases, with 7 bases remaining between them. The CDR3 region is CASSNRDTGELFF. The CDR3 DNA reads TGTGCCAGCTCAAACAGGGACACCGGGGAGCTGTTTTTT. The whole variable domain, filled in from reference TRBV18 and TRBJ2-2, reads NAGVMQNPRHLVRRRGQEARLRCSPMKGHSHVYWYRQLPEEGLKFMVYLQKENIIDESGMPKERFSAEFPKEGPSILRIQQVVRGDSAAYFCASSNRDTGELFFGEGSRLTVL.

Written as DNA, the CDR3 is TGCGCCAGCAGCTCCTCCGGGACGAAAACCGCCGGCACAGATACGCAGTATTTT. Residues: CASSSSGTKTAGTDTQYF. V gene TRBV5-1 combines with J gene TRBJ2-3; D may be TRBD1 or TRBD2 (5 bases each). CDR1 is SGHRS and CDR2 is YFSETQ in the germline V gene. V was pared by 3 bases and J by 1 base, with 21 bases between. The CDR3 sequence is 18 residues long.

V gene TRBV27 combines with J gene TRBJ2-7, with no clear D. V dropped 5 bases and J dropped 6 bases, with 11 bases sitting between them. CDR1 is MNHEY and CDR2 is SMNVEV in the germline V gene (reference sequence). The CDR3 totals 12 residues. CDR3 protein: CASSRISGEQYF. DNA of the CDR3: TGTGCCAGCAGTCGCATATCCGGCGAGCAGTACTTC.

This CDR3 reads CASSREGNTGELFF. CDR3 DNA: TGTGCCAGCAGCCGGGAGGGGAACACCGGGGAGCTGTTTTTT. The chain links TRBV5-4 to TRBJ2-2, with 8 bases matching TRBD2. Germline values: CDR1 SGHNT, CDR2 YYREEE (reference sequence). The CDR3 length is 14 residues. J lost 1 base, V lost 4 bases, and 0 bases had no gene match.

This chain uses TRBV19 with TRBJ2-7; 9 nucleotides agree with TRBD1. The V gene end was trimmed by 7 bases and the J gene end by 4 bases; junction bases not matched to a gene: 5. The CDR3 length is 13 residues. The germline V gene encodes CDR1 LNHDA and CDR2 SQIVND (reference sequence). The CDR3 is CASKRDRGYEQYF. The CDR3 DNA reads as TGTGCCAGTAAACGAGACAGGGGGTACGAGCAGTACTTC. The complete variable domain, with remaining parts taken from reference TRBV19 and TRBJ2-7, reads DGGITQSPKYLFRKEGQNVTLSCEQNLNHDAMYWYRQDPGQGLRLIYYSQIVNDFQKGDIAEGYSVSREKKESFPLTVTSAQKNPTAFYLCASKRDRGYEQYFGPGTRLTVT.

V gene TRBV18 combines with J gene TRBJ1-4; a weak D match, TRBD1 (5 bases). The V gene lost 0 bases and the J gene lost 1 base, with 12 bases spanning the gap. This CDR3 is built from 17 residues. Germline V gene sequence: CDR1 KGHSH, CDR2 LQKENI. The CDR3 loop reads CASSPPLRGQTNEKLFF. The CDR3 region has the DNA TGTGCCAGCTCACCACCCTTACGGGGCCAAACTAATGAAAAACTGTTTTTT. Variable domain in full (rest from reference TRBV18 and TRBJ1-4): NAGVMQNPRHLVRRRGQEARLRCSPMKGHSHVYWYRQLPEEGLKFMVYLQKENIIDESGMPKERFSAEFPKEGPSILRIQQVVRGDSAAYFCASSPPLRGQTNEKLFFGSGTQLSVL.

The chain has TRBV18 and TRBJ1-1, with D possibly matching TRBD1 (6 bases). CDR1 KGHSH and CDR2 LQKENI come from the germline V gene. The ends were cut back, 5 bases at V and 1 base at J, with 20 bases in the middle. The CDR3 contains 17 residues. As DNA, the CDR3 is TGTGCCAGCTCAACCTCTCGGACAGTTCCTACGAACACTGAAGCTTTCTTT. Amino acids: CASSTSRTVPTNTEAFF.

The chain is built from TRBV28 and TRBJ2-1; 8 positions match TRBD2. This CDR3 is built from 16 residues. Per germline, CDR1 MDHEN and CDR2 SYDVKM. The V segment lost 5 bases and the J segment 0 bases; nucleotides outside the gene matches: 6. This chain's CDR3 is CASSPVAGSSYNEQFF. The CDR3, as DNA: TGTGCCAGCAGTCCTGTAGCGGGGAGCTCCTACAATGAGCAGTTCTTC.

Only a few counts were recorded for this clone. The chain links TRBV9 to TRBJ2-7; TRBD2 agrees at 8 bases. The CDR3 sequence is 14 residues long. Germline CDR1 and CDR2: SGDLS and YYNGEE. V shed 4 bases, J shed 5 bases, and the junction held 8 bases outside the gene matches. DNA for the CDR3: TGTGCCAGCAGCCTCGGGACTAGGGGGGACGAGCAGTACTTC. Protein sequence: CASSLGTRGDEQYF.

This clone was picked up a small number of times. DNA for the CDR3: TGTGCTAGTGCCTGGCGGGAGAGCACAGATACGCAGTATTTT. Translating gives CASAWRESTDTQYF. This sequence joins TRBV12-5 and TRBJ2-3; 7 bases fit TRBD2. The germline V gene encodes CDR1 LGHNT and CDR2 FRNRAP. The CDR3 sequence is 14 residues long. J was trimmed by 0 bases and V by 7 bases; bases with no gene match: 4.

DNA for the CDR3: TGTGCCAGCTCACGGACTAGCGGGGGTAATGAGCAGTTCTTC. Amino acid sequence: CASSRTSGGNEQFF. The chain carries TRBV18 and TRBJ2-1, with 13 positions matching TRBD2. V dropped 4 bases and J dropped 7; count of bases not matched to a gene: 1. Germline V gives CDR1 KGHSH, CDR2 LQKENI. The CDR3 spans 14 residues.

The J gene is TRBJ2-1, the V gene TRBV5-1, with TRBD2 matching over 11 bases. Germline values: CDR1 SGHRS, CDR2 YFSETQ. V trimming: 3 bases; J trimming: 0 bases; junction bases outside the gene matches: 11. This CDR3 is built from 19 residues. The CDR3 here is CASSSGTSGTPSSYNEQFF. The CDR3 DNA follows: TGCGCCAGCAGCTCCGGGACTAGCGGAACACCCAGCTCCTACAATGAGCAGTTCTTC.

The CDR3 DNA reads TGTGCCAGCAGTTTTGGGGGGGGTGGGACGAGCCAAGAGACCCAGTACTTC. This sequence encodes CASSFGGGGTSQETQYF. This chain links TRBV27 with TRBJ2-5; 7 bases match TRBD2. The V segment lost 3 bases and the J segment 1 base; nucleotides outside the gene matches: 11. CDR1 and CDR2 (germline): MNHEY, SMNVEV (reference sequence). The CDR3 extends over 17 amino acids.